The 7 T cell receptor beta chains in this list originate from one sample, sequenced in a study of response to subunit inactivated influenza vaccine. TCRdb itself ran the RT-PCR reads through MiXCR, one entry per CDR3 protein. The table has 400,000 to 650,000 distinct CDR3 sequences, under 8.5% seen once. Sequencing used PBMCs from blood, obtained less than 30 months after vaccination. These receptors originate from a man aged 45-69 years who received an inactivated influenza vaccine.

The rearrangement joins TRBV20-1 to TRBJ1-6; D is undetermined. Germline assignment: CDR1 DFQATT and CDR2 SNEGSKA (reference sequence). The CDR3 contains 13 residues. Deletions cut 1 base from V and 7 bases from J, with 8 bases between. CDR3 DNA: TGCAGTGCTAGAGTACAGATAAATTCACCCCTCCACTTT. Encoded protein: CSARVQINSPLHF.

This clonotype was observed many times. The chain joins TRBV27 to TRBJ2-5; tentatively, D is TRBD1 (6 bases). V gave up 5 bases and J gave up 5 bases, with 15 bases separating them. Germline CDR1 MNHEY, CDR2 SMNVEV (reference sequence). This CDR3 is 14 amino acids long. CDR3 nucleotides: TGTGCCAGCAGTATACAGGGTCTAGGGGAGACCCAGTACTTC. Translated: CASSIQGLGETQYF.

This clonotype was seen ten or more times. The chain uses TRBV9 and TRBJ2-3; 12 positions agree with TRBD2. Germline V lookup: CDR1 SGDLS, CDR2 YYNGEE. Germline trimming cut 3 bases from V and 3 bases from J; bases unmatched to any gene: 5. The length of the CDR3 is 16 residues. The CDR3 protein is CASSEGTSGQTDTQYF. DNA for the CDR3: TGTGCCAGCAGCGAAGGGACTAGCGGGCAGACAGATACGCAGTATTTT.

This clonotype was seen repeatedly, ten times or more. The chain recombines TRBV7-8 with TRBJ2-1; 8 bases fit TRBD2. Germline loops: CDR1 SGHVS, CDR2 FQNEAQ. V dropped 1 base and J dropped 3; count of bases not matched to a gene: 5. CDR3 size: 16 residues. In DNA form, the CDR3 reads TGTGCCAGCAGCTTAGAATCGGGGGGGCTCTACAATGAGCAGTTCTTC. Amino acids: CASSLESGGLYNEQFF.

The rearrangement uses TRBV3-1 and TRBJ2-7, with D perhaps assigned TRBD1 or TRBD2 (6 bases each). V lost 3 bases and J 7 bases, leaving 19 bases between the germline ends. Germline loops: CDR1 LGHDT, CDR2 YNNKEL (reference sequence). This CDR3 has 15 residues. The CDR3 DNA sequence: TGTGCCAGCAGCCACACATCGGGGGCTACAACGGAGCAGTACTTC. Protein sequence: CASSHTSGATTEQYF.

J is TRBJ2-1 and V is TRBV20-1; the D call may be TRBD1 or TRBD2 (5 bases each). V shed 4 bases and J shed 9 bases, with 13 bases lying between them. This CDR3 region has 12 residues. CDR1 DFQATT and CDR2 SNEGSKA come from the germline V gene (reference sequence). CDR3 nucleotides: TGCAGTGCTACCGGGACGGGTATTGAGCAGTTCTTC. Translation: CSATGTGIEQFF.

This clonotype was detected only a few times. The V call is TRBV5-4, the J call TRBJ2-3; TRBD2 agrees at 8 bases. Per germline, CDR1 SGHNT and CDR2 YYREEE (reference sequence). The CDR3 extends over 19 amino acids. The V segment lost 3 bases and the J segment 0 bases; nucleotides outside the gene matches: 15. The CDR3 loop is CASSSSTSAYISSTDTQYF. The CDR3 nucleotides are TGTGCCAGCAGCTCTTCGACTAGCGCCTATATTTCTAGCACAGATACGCAGTATTTT.